This record concerns one T cell receptor beta chain sequence. The data were produced by immunoSEQ multiplex PCR, yet TCRdb's version contains in-frame clones alone and is incomplete. In the table there are 100,000 to 140,000 clones, approximately 90% of which are singletons. This entry comes from a study of T cell changes during pregnancy in multiple sclerosis. With 7 bases removed from V and 0 bases from J, the gap between germline ends came to 18 bases. CDR3 length: 16 residues. The germline V gene encodes CDR1 SGHAT and CDR2 FQNNGV. The receptor's source is a female donor in good health, enrolled as a control in a pregnancy study. Sequences were derived from peripheral blood, sampled in the third trimester of pregnancy. The rearrangement uses TRBV11-2 and TRBJ1-2; D perhaps matches TRBD1 (5 bases). The CDR3 DNA reads as TGTGCCAGCATCCCTCATTCTGGGGCCCCTAACTATGGCTACACCTTC. It encodes CASIPHSGAPNYGYTF.